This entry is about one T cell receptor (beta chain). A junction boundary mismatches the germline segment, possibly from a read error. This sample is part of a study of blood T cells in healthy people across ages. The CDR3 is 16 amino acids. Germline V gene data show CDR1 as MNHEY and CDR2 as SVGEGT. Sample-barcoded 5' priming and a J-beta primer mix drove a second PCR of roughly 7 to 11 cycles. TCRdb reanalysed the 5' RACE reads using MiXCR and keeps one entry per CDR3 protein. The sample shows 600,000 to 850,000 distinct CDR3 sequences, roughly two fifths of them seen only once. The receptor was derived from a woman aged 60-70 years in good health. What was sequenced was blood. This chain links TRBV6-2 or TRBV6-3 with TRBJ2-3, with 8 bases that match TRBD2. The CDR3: CASNYPTAGGTDTQYF. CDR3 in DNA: TGTGCCAGCAATTACCCAACAGCGGGAGGCACAGATACGCAGTATTTT.